Reported below is one T cell receptor beta chain. Its antigen is undetermined. Germline V gives CDR1 LGHNA, CDR2 YNFKEQ. This CDR3 comprises 17 residues. V trimming: 0 bases; J trimming: 7 bases; junction bases outside the gene matches: 6. The data are from a study of T cell responses to AZD1222 COVID-19 vaccine. Study-level information: Some second doses came at about 4 weeks and others at about 12 weeks; these were pooled. Findings and limits, study-wide: Reports indicate that nearly half of spike-specific TCRs are directed at unmutated variant regions. Females outnumbered males among donors, who were mostly white British; clonal diversity was possibly underestimated. Regions 160-218 and 743-854 held dominance among vaccine-associated CD4 TCRs, which spanned spike.

Clones were sequenced by immunoSEQ multiplex PCR, and TCRdb holds only the in-frame ones, with some missing. The sample includes fewer than 150,000 clones, under 90% of them seen just once. The chain employs TRBV4-2 and TRBJ2-1; TRBD2 matches 13 bases. This TCR came from an adult in good health. The sample here was peripheral blood, taken on day 0 of AZD1222 vaccination. CDR3 sequence (DNA): TGTGCCAGCAGCCAAGATGCGAGGACTAGCGGGAGTAATGAGCAGTTCTTC. As protein: CASSQDARTSGSNEQFF.